The present T cell receptor beta chain was sequenced within a study of vaccination and CD4 T cells after COVID-19. Sequenced with the Oncomine TCR Beta short-read assay was DNA taken from cultured CD4+ T cells. Each CDR3 protein gets one entry after TCRdb re-called the PCR reads with MiXCR. The table shows approximately 7,400 distinct CDR3 sequences, with about three quarters occurring only once. With regard to this clonotype: Antigen specificity is unknown.

The treatment: roughly nine-day PBMC culture with coronavirus spike peptide pools or control peptides (ViraFEST assay). Sequenced sample: CD4+ T cells from blood, cultured in vitro. The sequence was obtained from a human donor who had recovered from COVID-19.

In DNA form, the CDR3 reads TGTGCCAGCTCACCCGGGGGACAGGGAGCCTATGGCTACACCTTC. Its translation: CASSPGGQGAYGYTF. The V and J genes are TRBV18 and TRBJ1-2; 9 positions agree with TRBD1. V lost 3 bases and J lost 4; bases outside the gene matches: 6. The CDR3 loop spans 15 amino acids. Germline loops: CDR1 KGHSH, CDR2 LQKENI.